This entry features one T cell receptor (beta chain) sequence. V was cut by 4 bases and J by 6 bases, with 23 bases left in between. Germline V CDR1 and CDR2: SGHKS, YYEKEE (reference sequence). This CDR3 is 17 amino acids long. TCRdb ran MiXCR on the reads and lists one entry per CDR3 protein. Of fewer than 200,000 distinct CDR3 sequences in the sample, approximately 14% were seen once. This sample is part of a study of T cell repertoires in cytomegalovirus infection. As for the study in general: It can be stated that public TCR beta signatures indicated CMV infection as well as a matching HLA type.

The chain links TRBV5-5 to TRBJ2-1, with TRBD1 as a possible D gene (6 bases). This sequence originates from a human donor in good health (CMV status not recorded). Some clones in this sample may be carry-over from other donors' samples. Sequenced: PBMCs. This CDR3 is CASSPARATGRFNEQFF. For the CDR3, the DNA is TGTGCCAGCAGCCCAGCGCGGGCAACAGGGCGATTCAATGAGCAGTTCTTC.